The rows below give T cell receptor beta chains drawn from one sample of a study of blood T cell repertoires in COVID-19. Sequenced by immunoSEQ multiplex PCR; TCRdb stores in-frame clones only, minus some. The sample records 200,000 to 250,000 clones, 65% to 85% being singletons. The specimen was PBMCs or T cells enriched from blood (not recorded which). These receptors originate from a woman in her thirties or forties with acute COVID-19. Both conserved end residues are part of each CDR3. Each record gives: V gene, clone size, D gene, J gene, CDR3 protein, CDR3 DNA. D genes are given only for firm matches. Size values are once, few and many counts, or a class for expanded clones, and some rows have none.

>TRBV12-3/TRBV12-4|NA|TRBD2|TRBJ2-7
CASRPGGTYEQYF
TGTGCCAGCAGGCCGGGGGGGACCTACGAGCAGTACTTC
>TRBV3-1/TRBV3-2|NA|TRBD2|TRBJ2-1
CASSQDISGGGVITNEQFF
TGTGCCAGCAGCCAAGATATATCTGGCGGGGGGGTTATTACTAATGAGCAGTTCTTC
>TRBV2|NA|TRBD1|TRBJ2-2
CASIVQGPSIGELFF
TGTGCCAGCATCGTACAGGGGCCGAGTATCGGGGAGCTGTTTTTT
>TRBV5-1|NA|NA|TRBJ2-1
CASSLAGGNNEQFF
TGCGCCAGCAGCTTGGCCGGGGGTAACAATGAGCAGTTCTTC
>TRBV28|NA|TRBD2|TRBJ2-7
CASSLGRVGYEQYF
TGTGCCAGCAGTTTAGGGAGGGTTGGGTACGAGCAGTACTTC
>TRBV6-4|NA|TRBD1|TRBJ2-1
CASSGDSYNEQFF
TGTGCCAGCAGTGGGGACAGCTACAATGAGCAGTTCTTC
>TRBV6-5|NA|TRBD1|TRBJ1-2
CASRSGTGVGYTF
TGTGCCAGCAGATCCGGGACAGGGGTAGGCTACACCTTC
>TRBV4-3|few|NA|TRBJ2-3
CASSQDARNTDTQYF
TGCGCCAGCAGCCAAGATGCGAGAAACACAGATACGCAGTATTTT
>TRBV5-4|NA|NA|TRBJ1-5
CASSFSGARNQPQHF
TGTGCCAGCAGCTTTTCAGGGGCACGGAATCAGCCCCAGCATTTT
>TRBV9|NA|NA|TRBJ1-2
CASSVGRGNYGYTF
TGTGCCAGCAGCGTAGGTAGAGGTAACTATGGCTACACCTTC
>TRBV2|NA|TRBD1|TRBJ1-2
CASSVGQGSGYTF
TGTGCCAGCAGTGTTGGACAGGGCAGCGGCTACACCTTC
>TRBV5-1|NA|NA|TRBJ1-1
CASSLALGATEAFF
TGCGCCAGCAGCTTGGCCCTGGGGGCCACTGAAGCTTTCTTT
>TRBV9|NA|NA|TRBJ1-6
CASSALFNSPLHF
TGTGCCAGCAGCGCCCTATTTAATTCACCCCTCCACTTT
>TRBV7-9|few|TRBD1|TRBJ2-5
CASSLARTGKRTQYF
TGTGCCAGCAGCTTAGCTCGGACAGGGAAAAGGACCCAGTACTTC
>TRBV30|NA|NA|TRBJ1-5
CAWRLSGISNQPQHF
TGTGCCTGGAGACTGTCGGGGATCAGCAATCAGCCCCAGCATTTT
>TRBV6-2/TRBV6-3|few|NA|TRBJ1-5
CASSYSPRSGNQPQHF
TGTGCCAGCAGTTACTCTCCTAGGTCCGGCAATCAGCCCCAGCATTTT
>TRBV9|NA|NA|TRBJ1-1
CASSLRQRNTEAFF
TGTGCCAGCAGCTTACGACAGAGGAACACTGAAGCTTTCTTT
>TRBV20-1|few|NA|TRBJ1-4
CSASIGITTNEKLFF
TGCAGTGCTAGTATCGGGATTACAACTAATGAAAAACTGTTTTTT
>TRBV6-5|NA|NA|TRBJ1-4
CASSLLEKLFF
TGTGCCAGCAGCCTTTTGGAAAAACTGTTTTTT
>TRBV6-6|NA|NA|TRBJ2-5
CASSYSSLQETQYF
TGTGCCAGCAGTTACTCTTCCCTACAAGAGACCCAGTACTTC
>TRBV30|NA|TRBD1|TRBJ1-6
CAWEKGQGARNSPLHF
TGTGCCTGGGAAAAGGGACAGGGGGCCCGTAATTCACCCCTCCACTTT
>TRBV11-2|once|NA|TRBJ2-2
CASSLARGAAGELFF
TGTGCCAGCAGCTTAGCGCGGGGAGCGGCCGGGGAGCTGTTTTTT
>TRBV2|NA|NA|TRBJ2-7
CASSATGPEQYF
TGTGCCAGCAGTGCTACAGGTCCCGAGCAGTACTTC
>TRBV7-2|NA|NA|TRBJ1-3
CASSSRLTGLSGNTIYF
TGTGCCAGCAGCTCAAGGCTTACAGGGCTCTCTGGAAACACCATATATTTT
>TRBV5-1|NA|TRBD2|TRBJ2-5
CASSLRGNAGVIVETQYF
TGCGCCAGCAGCTTGCGTGGTAACGCGGGAGTAATTGTGGAGACCCAGTACTTC
>TRBV29-1|NA|NA|TRBJ1-1
CSVEVQGGNTEAFF
TGCAGCGTTGAAGTTCAGGGAGGGAACACTGAAGCTTTCTTT
>TRBV6-5|NA|TRBD1|TRBJ1-1
CASRVQGQGGTEAFF
TGTGCCAGCAGGGTCCAGGGACAGGGTGGGACTGAAGCTTTCTTT
>TRBV29-1|NA|NA|TRBJ1-1
CSVDTQGGGTEAFF
TGCAGCGTTGACACGCAGGGAGGGGGCACTGAAGCTTTCTTT
>TRBV29-1|NA|TRBD2|TRBJ2-7
CSVDPSGSSYEQYF
TGCAGCGTTGATCCCAGCGGGAGCTCCTACGAGCAGTACTTC
>TRBV4-1|NA|NA|TRBJ1-6
CASSSWTDPNSPLHF
TGCGCCAGCAGCTCTTGGACAGATCCGAATTCACCCCTCCACTTT
>TRBV5-6|once|TRBD1|TRBJ1-1
CASKETGLDLMNTEAFF
TGTGCCAGCAAAGAGACAGGGCTCGATTTGATGAACACTGAAGCTTTCTTT
>TRBV7-2|NA|TRBD1|TRBJ2-4
CASSPQTGKNIQYF
TGTGCCAGCAGCCCCCAGACAGGGAAAAACATTCAGTACTTC
>TRBV28|NA|NA|TRBJ1-2
CAHGEDGYGYTF
TGTGCCCATGGAGAGGATGGCTATGGCTACACCTTC